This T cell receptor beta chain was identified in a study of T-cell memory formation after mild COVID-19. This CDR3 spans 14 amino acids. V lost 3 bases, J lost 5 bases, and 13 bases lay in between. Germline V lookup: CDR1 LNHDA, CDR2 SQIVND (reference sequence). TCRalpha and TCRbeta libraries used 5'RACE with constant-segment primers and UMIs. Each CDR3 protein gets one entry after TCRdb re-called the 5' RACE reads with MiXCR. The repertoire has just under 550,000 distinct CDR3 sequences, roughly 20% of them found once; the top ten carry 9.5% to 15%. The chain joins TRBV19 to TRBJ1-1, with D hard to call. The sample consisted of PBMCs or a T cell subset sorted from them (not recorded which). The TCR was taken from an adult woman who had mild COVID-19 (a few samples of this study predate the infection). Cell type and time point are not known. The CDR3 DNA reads TGTGCCAGTAGTATCGAGGGAGGGAGAACTGAAGCTTTCTTT. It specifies CASSIEGGRTEAFF.